This TCR beta chain was recorded in a study of blood T cell repertoires in COVID-19. Study in general: COVID-19 samples collected from the United States, Italy and Spain covered acute and convalescent phases. Nucleic acid was either cDNA or gDNA, and it came from T cells, B-cell-depleted T cells, or PBMCs.

Original methodology: Nucleated cell counts were estimated from reference gene primer amplification. The protocol was immunoSEQ multiplex PCR, while the TCRdb copy is restricted to in-frame clones and leaves out a portion. That table gives V, J and clone size, and the DNA gave D and trimming. The sample contains under 45,000 clones, 80% to 90% of which appear only once. Sequenced material: peripheral blood. This TCR derives from a man aged 55 to 69 with active COVID-19.

This CDR3 is CASSLGGGTGNYEQYF. CDR3 nucleotides: TGTGCCAGCAGTTTAGGAGGAGGGACAGGAAACTACGAGCAGTACTTC. J is TRBJ2-7 and V is TRBV28; 8 bases align to TRBD1. The junction had 9 bases not matched to a gene; V was cut back by 2 bases and J by 3 bases. This CDR3 comprises 16 residues. Germline-derived CDR1 and CDR2 are MDHEN and SYDVKM.